A single sample is the source of the 6 T cell receptor beta chains below, sequenced in a study of blood T cell repertoires in COVID-19. Only in-frame clones appear in the TCRdb table, and some are missing; sequencing was by immunoSEQ multiplex PCR. The repertoire includes a few hundred thousand clones, about four fifths of them detected once, and around 3.3% sits in the top ten. Material for sequencing was peripheral blood. Receptors were obtained from a woman aged 18-29 years with acute or convalescent COVID-19.

This chain uses TRBV27 with TRBJ2-5; 7 nucleotides match TRBD2. Germline values: CDR1 MNHEY, CDR2 SMNVEV (reference sequence). Unmatched junction bases numbered 16, after V lost 6 bases and J lost 3 bases. This CDR3 has 17 amino acids. CDR3 residues: CASRQGVSAGEEETQYF. The CDR3 nucleotides are TGTGCCAGCAGGCAGGGAGTCTCGGCGGGAGAGGAAGAGACCCAGTACTTC.

The CDR3 region has the DNA TGTGCCAGCAGCTTAACAGACAGCGTTAATTCACCCCTCCACTTT. Encoded protein: CASSLTDSVNSPLHF. The V call is TRBV7-8, the J call TRBJ1-6; tentatively, D is TRBD1 (5 bases). Germline V gene lookup returns CDR1 SGHVS and CDR2 FQNEAQ. The CDR3 is 15 residues long. Trimming took 2 bases from V and 6 from J, leaving 11 bases between them.

This chain links TRBV5-6 with TRBJ2-1; TRBD2 aligns across 7 bases. Germline V gene lookup returns CDR1 SGHDT and CDR2 YYEEEE. The trim removed 0 bases at V and 5 bases at J, leaving 14 bases unmatched. This CDR3 comprises 18 residues. The CDR3 coding sequence is TGTGCCAGCAGCTTGGAATTCCCGGGGACTACCAAAAACAATGAGCAGTTCTTC. It translates to CASSLEFPGTTKNNEQFF.

This clone was found once. This sequence joins TRBV4-3 and TRBJ1-1; D not resolved. CDR1 is LGHNA, CDR2 YSLEER, per germline. The CDR3 has 13 residues. V was trimmed by 1 base and J by 4 bases, leaving 7 bases between them. CDR3: CASSQAAGTEAFF. The CDR3 DNA reads TGCGCCAGCAGCCAAGCGGCGGGCACTGAAGCTTTCTTT.

The CDR3 here is CASSEGQGMVYEQYF. The CDR3 DNA reads as TGTGCCAGCAGTGAGGGACAGGGGATGGTCTACGAGCAGTACTTC. The J gene is TRBJ2-7, the V gene TRBV2; 10 nucleotides agree with TRBD1. CDR3 length equals 15 residues. Unmatched junction bases numbered 5, after V lost 3 bases and J lost 3 bases. The germline V gene encodes CDR1 SNHLY and CDR2 FYNNEI.

The chain is built from TRBV7-6 and TRBJ2-7; perhaps TRBD1 as D (5 bases). This CDR3 region has 14 residues. The V and J ends lost 3 bases and 3 bases respectively, with 12 bases between them. Germline V gene sequence: CDR1 SGHVS, CDR2 FNYEAQ. The CDR3 sequence is CASSLGQGIYEQYF. In nucleotides, the CDR3 is TGTGCCAGCAGCTTGGGGCAGGGCATCTACGAGCAGTACTTC.